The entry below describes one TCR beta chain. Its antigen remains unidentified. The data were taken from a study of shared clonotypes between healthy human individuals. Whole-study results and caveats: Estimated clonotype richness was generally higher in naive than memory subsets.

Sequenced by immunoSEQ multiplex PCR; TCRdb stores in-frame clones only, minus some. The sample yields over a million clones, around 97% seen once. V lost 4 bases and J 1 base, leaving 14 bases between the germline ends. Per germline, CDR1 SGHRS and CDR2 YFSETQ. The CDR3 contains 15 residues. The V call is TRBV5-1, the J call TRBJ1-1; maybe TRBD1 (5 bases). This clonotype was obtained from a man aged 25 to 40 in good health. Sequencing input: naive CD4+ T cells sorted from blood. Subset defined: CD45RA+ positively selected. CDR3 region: CASSPRTGANTEAFF. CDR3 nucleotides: TGCGCCAGCAGCCCCCGGACCGGGGCGAACACTGAAGCTTTCTTT. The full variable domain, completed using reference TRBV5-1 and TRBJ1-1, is KAGVTQTPRYLIKTRGQQVTLSCSPISGHRSVSWYQQTPGQGLQFLFEYFSETQRNKGNFPGRFSGRQFSNSRSEMNVSTLELGDSALYLCASSPRTGANTEAFFGQGTRLTVV.